The rows below give T cell receptor beta chains drawn from one sample of a study of radiotherapy plus CTLA-4 blockade in lung cancer. Using immunoSEQ multiplex PCR, the repertoire was profiled, and TCRdb retains in-frame clones only, with some absent. In the table there are 64,000 or so clones, about 72% of which are singletons. Sequences were derived from peripheral blood, sampled from a patient treated with radiotherapy plus ipilimumab. These receptor sequences come from a human donor with non-small cell lung cancer whose response to radiotherapy plus ipilimumab could not be evaluated. The conserved cysteine and the conserved F or W are not part of the CDR3 here.

>TRBJ1-2|TRBV28
ASSETGGVFDYGYT
>TRBJ2-7|TRBV27
ASSLQGAYEQY
>TRBJ1-6|TRBV7-2
ASSLASGGGNSPLH
>NA|TRBV28
ASSFTPLAGGPDEQY
>TRBJ1-3|TRBV7-8
ASSLTGAGNTIY
>TRBJ2-7|TRBV11-3
ASSLDPSRPYEQY
>TRBJ2-3|TRBV7-2
ASSLWTSGGSDTQY
>TRBJ1-3|TRBV30
AWSVQGVENTIY
>TRBJ1-1|TRBV5-1
ASSSRANTEAF
>TRBJ2-7|TRBV4-2
ASSPLAGFYEQY
>TRBJ1-1|TRBV19
ASTRTDFMNTEAF
>TRBJ2-2|TRBV11-3
ASSPRGTNTGELF
>TRBJ2-1|TRBV5-1
ASSPRTSGDTYNEQF
>TRBJ2-1|TRBV11-3
ASSPRRGTYNEQF
>TRBJ1-2|TRBV5-6
ASSLWDRGGGYT
>TRBJ2-5|TRBV27
ASRPPGTIQEAQY
>TRBJ2-3|TRBV2
ASFGQGLGDTQY
>TRBJ1-2|TRBV12-5
ASGLASNYGYT
>TRBJ1-2|TRBV19
ASTPTATGFRYGYT
>TRBJ2-2|TRBV7-2
ASSLDSGAGRELF
>TRBJ1-6|TRBV6-6
ASSLDRDSPLH
>TRBJ1-5|TRBV6-1
ASSGPGGVGKSNQPQH
>TRBJ2-7|TRBV7-3
ASSSTSGQGYEQY
>TRBJ2-3|TRBV5-1
ASSLAPSGGADTQY
>TRBJ1-4|TRBV28
ASSRLQGGNEKLF
>TRBJ2-3|TRBV7-8
ASSLQGLAGDTQY
>TRBJ2-1|TRBV28
ASSRMGAPYSYNEQF
>TRBJ2-7|TRBV10-2
ASSELEIYEQY
>TRBJ2-3|TRBV7-2
ASSLYSGGADTQY
>TRBJ1-1|TRBV11-2
ASSPGVNTEAF
>TRBJ2-5|TRBV5-1
ASSLALTGGKETQY
>TRBJ2-3|TRBV15
ATSRPLSTDTQY
>TRBJ2-2|TRBV28
ASRGKTSRTGELF
>TRBJ1-1|TRBV28
ASRSDRDAF
>TRBJ1-2|TRBV29-1
SVEDLGGKGYT
>TRBJ2-2|TRBV6-5
ASSWGLGNTGELF
>TRBJ1-4|TRBV28
ASRRTGFGEKLF
>TRBJ1-4|TRBV15
ATSYESPGQGVIWGKLF
>TRBJ2-1|TRBV29-1
SVVSSGRSEQF
>TRBJ1-5|TRBV6-6
ASSSEGSSRPQH
>TRBJ2-1|TRBV12-5
ASGLGDNEQF
>TRBJ1-1|TRBV7-2
ASSPDIRKPEAF
>TRBJ1-1|TRBV5-6
ASSVTGREAF
>TRBJ2-2|TRBV10-3
AISPGINTGELF
>TRBJ1-5|TRBV7-9
ASSLEGGGGNQPQH
>TRBJ2-1|TRBV7-9
ASSLVQGFHNEQF
>TRBJ2-7|TRBV7-2
ASSPLGTGNLEQY
>TRBJ2-3|TRBV29-1
SVDELAGWGSNTQY
>TRBJ1-6|TRBV4-1
ASSQARRENSPLH
>TRBJ1-6|TRBV19
ASSDTGVDNSPLH
>TRBJ2-4|TRBV27
ASSPYSGSKNIQY
>TRBJ2-2|TRBV19
ASSPYPASTGELF
>TRBJ2-1|TRBV28
ASSLTGTSGSNEQF